This TCR beta chain stems from a study of regulatory T cells in long-lasting Graves disease. In building TCR beta libraries, iRepertoire HTBI primers were used together with Arm-PCR of CDR3 regions. TCRdb fed the multiplex PCR reads into MiXCR, producing one record per CDR3 protein. The table has some 430,000 distinct CDR3 sequences, around a fifth seen once. Time point meaning: persistent/refractory GD, antithyroid drugs over 5 years with positive TRAb. RNA from PBMCs was the source of the TCR library. This clonotype was counted at least ten times. CDR1 is ENHRY, CDR2 SYGVKD, per germline. Trimming took 2 bases from V and 8 from J; bases not matched to a gene: 8. The CDR3 sequence is 14 residues long.

The sequence derives from a female donor with Graves disease. The V call is TRBV10-3, the J call TRBJ1-2; 7 bases agree with TRBD1. The source material was peripheral blood mononuclear cells (PBMCs), sampled when the disease was refractory, from a patient treated with antithyroid drugs. CDR3: CAISERGPQSGYTF. CDR3 sequence (DNA): TGTGCCATCAGTGAGAGGGGGCCGCAGTCCGGCTACACCTTC.